This T cell receptor beta chain was captured in a study of T cells expressing NK-cell markers. CDR1 and CDR2 (germline): MNHEY, SVGEGT. The CDR3 is made up of 14 amino acids. Comments on this clonotype: Its antigen is as yet unknown.

Study-wide results and caveats: Uncertainty persisted over the HCMV specificity of expanded NKG2C+ T cell clones.

TCRdb reanalyzed the 5' RACE reads, giving one entry per CDR3 protein sequence and no DNA. The table counts some 150,000 distinct CDR3 sequences; about 12% lies in the top ten. The specimen sequenced was blood T cells: a sorted CD56 or NKG2C T cell subset, CD4+ or CD8+ T cells, or bulk PBMC T cells (not recorded which). The genes are TRBV6-2 or TRBV6-3 and TRBJ2-3. The receptor was derived from a man between 18 and 29 years old in good health. CDR3 residues: CASSYFVSTDTQYF.